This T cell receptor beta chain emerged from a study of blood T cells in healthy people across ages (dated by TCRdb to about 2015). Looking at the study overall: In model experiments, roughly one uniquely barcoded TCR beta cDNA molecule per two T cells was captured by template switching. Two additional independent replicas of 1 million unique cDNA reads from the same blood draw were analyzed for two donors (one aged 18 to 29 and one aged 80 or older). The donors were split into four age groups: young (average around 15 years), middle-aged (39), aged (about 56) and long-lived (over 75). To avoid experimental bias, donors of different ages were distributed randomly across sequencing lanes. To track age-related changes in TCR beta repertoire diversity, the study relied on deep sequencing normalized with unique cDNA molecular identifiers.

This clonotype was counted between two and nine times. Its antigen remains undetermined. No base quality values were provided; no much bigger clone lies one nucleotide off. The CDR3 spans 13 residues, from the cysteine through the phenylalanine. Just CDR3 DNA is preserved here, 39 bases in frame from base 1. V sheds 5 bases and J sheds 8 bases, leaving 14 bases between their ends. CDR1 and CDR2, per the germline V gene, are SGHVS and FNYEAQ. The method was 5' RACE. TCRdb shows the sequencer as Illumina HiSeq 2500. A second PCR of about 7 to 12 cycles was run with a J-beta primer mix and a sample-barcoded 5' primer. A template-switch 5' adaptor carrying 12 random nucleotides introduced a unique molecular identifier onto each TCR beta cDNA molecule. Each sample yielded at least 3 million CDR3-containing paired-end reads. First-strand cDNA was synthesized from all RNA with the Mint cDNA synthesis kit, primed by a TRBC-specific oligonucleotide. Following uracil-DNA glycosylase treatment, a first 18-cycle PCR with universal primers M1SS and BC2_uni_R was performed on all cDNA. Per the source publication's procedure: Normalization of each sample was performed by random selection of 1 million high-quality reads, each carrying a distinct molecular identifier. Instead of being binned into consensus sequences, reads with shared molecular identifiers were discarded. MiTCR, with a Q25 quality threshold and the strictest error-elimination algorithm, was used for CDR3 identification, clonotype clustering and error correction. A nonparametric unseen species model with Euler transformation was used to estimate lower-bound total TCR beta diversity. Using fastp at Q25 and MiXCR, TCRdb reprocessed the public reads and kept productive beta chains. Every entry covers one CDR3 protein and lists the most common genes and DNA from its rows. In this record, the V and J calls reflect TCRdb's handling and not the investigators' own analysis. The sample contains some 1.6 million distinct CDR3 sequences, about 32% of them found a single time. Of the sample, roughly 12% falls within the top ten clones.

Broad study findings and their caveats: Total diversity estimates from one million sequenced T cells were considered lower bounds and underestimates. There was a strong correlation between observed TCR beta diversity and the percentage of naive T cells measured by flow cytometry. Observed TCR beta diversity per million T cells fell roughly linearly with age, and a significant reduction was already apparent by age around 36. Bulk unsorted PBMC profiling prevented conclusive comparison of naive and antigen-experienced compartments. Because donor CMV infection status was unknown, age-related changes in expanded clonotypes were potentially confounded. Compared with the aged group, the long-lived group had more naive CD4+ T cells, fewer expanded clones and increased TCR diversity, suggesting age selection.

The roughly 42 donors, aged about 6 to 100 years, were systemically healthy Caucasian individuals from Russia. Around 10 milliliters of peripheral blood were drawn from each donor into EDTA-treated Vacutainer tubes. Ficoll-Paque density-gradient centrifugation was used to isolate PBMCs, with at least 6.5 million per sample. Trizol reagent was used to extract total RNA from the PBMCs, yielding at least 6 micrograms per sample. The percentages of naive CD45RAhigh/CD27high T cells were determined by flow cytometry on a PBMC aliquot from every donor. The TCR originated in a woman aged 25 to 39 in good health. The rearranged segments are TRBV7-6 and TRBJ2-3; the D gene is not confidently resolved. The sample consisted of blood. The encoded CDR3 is CASSPAPIGTQYF. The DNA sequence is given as TGTGCCAGCAGCCCCGCCCCGATTGGTACGCAGTATTTT.